A single sample is the source of the 15 T cell receptor beta chains below, sequenced in a study of Ad26.COV2.S vaccination and SARS-CoV-2 variants. Treatment of the sample: around 19 received Ad26.COV2.S at low or high dose, single or two shots; roughly five received placebo; per-sample allocation not given. Each sample was drawn 63 days after the first injection (of vaccine or placebo). Sequenced by immunoSEQ multiplex PCR; TCRdb stores in-frame clones only, minus some. The table shows about 320,000 clones, with about nine tenths occurring only once. This specimen consisted of peripheral blood, obtained in a trial of Ad26.COV2.S vaccine versus placebo. These receptors were taken from a person aged 18-65 years who received the Ad26.COV2.S COVID-19 vaccine or a placebo.

The V gene is TRBV19, the J gene TRBJ1-5; possibly TRBD1 for D (6 bases). The CDR3 loop spans 14 amino acids. In germline, CDR1 is LNHDA, CDR2 SQIVND (reference sequence). The V end lost 3 bases, the J end lost 6 bases, and 12 bases lay between the germline ends. The CDR3 nucleotides read TGTGCCAGTAGTATTCAGGGGTATCCTCAGCCCCAGCATTTT. This encodes CASSIQGYPQPQHF.

This chain connects TRBV4-1 to TRBJ2-5, with D uncertain. CDR1 is MGHRA and CDR2 is YSYEKL in the germline V gene. V lost 0 bases to trimming and J lost 5 bases, with 10 bases between them. CDR3 length: 14 amino acids. CDR3 region: CASSQDWQKETQYF. The DNA for the CDR3 is TGCGCCAGCAGCCAAGATTGGCAGAAGGAGACCCAGTACTTC.

J is TRBJ2-7 and V is TRBV11-2, with a tentative D call TRBD1 (6 bases). The germline CDR1 and CDR2 sequences are SGHAT and FQNNGV. The CDR3 has 15 residues. V lost 4 bases and J lost 4, with 17 bases in between. CDR3 DNA: TGTGCCAGCAGCTCCCTACAGGGTCGAGGGTACGAGCAGTACTTC. Protein: CASSSLQGRGYEQYF.

This clone has just a few counts. This chain links TRBV27 with TRBJ1-1; 8 bases fit TRBD1. Per germline, CDR1 MNHEY and CDR2 SMNVEV (reference sequence). This CDR3 region has 12 residues. The ends lost 4 bases at V and 5 bases at J; junction bases unmatched: 0. In nucleotides, the CDR3 is TGTGCCAGCAGTTGGACAGGGACTGAAGCTTTCTTT. Protein: CASSWTGTEAFF.

This chain links TRBV5-8 with TRBJ1-1; no clear D gene. The CDR3 runs to 12 residues. The germline V gene encodes CDR1 SGHTS and CDR2 YDEGEE. The V and J ends lost 1 base and 11 bases respectively, with 12 bases between them. The CDR3 spells CASSLLALKAFF. The CDR3, as DNA: TGTGCCAGCAGCTTGTTAGCCCTAAAGGCTTTCTTT.

The J gene is TRBJ1-1, the V gene TRBV6-6; D not resolved. The V gene lost 2 bases and the J gene lost 1 base, with 8 bases spanning the gap. This CDR3 is 14 amino acids long. The germline CDR1 and CDR2 sequences are MNHNY and SVGAGI (reference sequence). This CDR3 is CASSYTSGNTEAFF. As DNA, the CDR3 is TGTGCCAGCAGTTACACCTCAGGGAACACTGAAGCTTTCTTT.

The V and J genes are TRBV27 and TRBJ1-2; 7 positions match TRBD1. The CDR3 contains 16 residues. J lost 2 bases, V lost 4 bases, and 10 bases had no gene match. Germline V gene lookup returns CDR1 MNHEY and CDR2 SMNVEV (reference sequence). DNA of the CDR3: TGTGCCAGCAGTTCTCTCGGGACAGCAGAAAACTATGGCTACACCTTC. This sequence encodes CASSSLGTAENYGYTF.

A few counts support this clone. The rearrangement links TRBV30 to TRBJ1-5; D remains unclear. V lost 2 bases and J 1 base, leaving 6 bases between the germline ends. The CDR3 is made up of 13 amino acids. Per the germline V gene, CDR1 is GTSNPN and CDR2 is SVGIG (reference sequence). As DNA, the CDR3 is TGTGCCTGGAGTTTGGGAAGCAATCAGCCCCAGCATTTT. This sequence encodes CAWSLGSNQPQHF.

This clone was observed a handful of times. The genes are TRBV24-1 and TRBJ1-2; a possible D gene is TRBD1 (5 bases). Germline loops: CDR1 KGHDR, CDR2 SFDVKD. The CDR3 sequence is 12 residues long. The V end was cut by 5 bases, the J end by 10 bases, with 13 bases between. CDR3 DNA: TGTGCCACCAGTGGGCAGGGTGTAGTCTACACCTTC. Amino acids: CATSGQGVVYTF.

The gene calls are TRBV12-5 and TRBJ2-5, with D possibly being TRBD1 (5 bases). This CDR3 contains 16 residues. From germline, CDR1 is LGHNT and CDR2 FRNRAP. V dropped 0 bases and J dropped 4 bases, with 15 bases sitting between them. The CDR3: CASGLVTGSKGETQYF. In nucleotides, the CDR3 is TGTGCTAGTGGTTTGGTAACAGGCTCCAAAGGAGAGACCCAGTACTTC.

The chain is built from TRBV15 and TRBJ1-6; D may be TRBD1 (5 bases). Per germline, CDR1 LNHNV and CDR2 YYDKDF (reference sequence). V was cut by 8 bases and J by 10 bases, with 12 bases left in between. The CDR3 runs to 12 residues. In nucleotides, the CDR3 is TGTGCCACCGGGACCCGAGGGTCACCCCTCCACTTT. Translating gives CATGTRGSPLHF.

This clone was seen only once. The chain recombines TRBV7-4 with TRBJ2-5; 14 positions match TRBD2. Germline CDR1 reads SGHVT; CDR2 reads SQSDAQ. The CDR3 spans 15 residues. V shed 5 bases, J shed 5 bases, and the junction held 4 bases outside the gene matches. In DNA, the CDR3 is TGTGCCAGCAGCCGGACTAGCGGGAGGCTGGAGACCCAGTACTTC. Amino acid sequence: CASSRTSGRLETQYF.

This chain uses TRBV3-1 (or the pseudogene TRBV3-2) with TRBJ2-1, with D possibly TRBD1 on 7 matching bases. The CDR3 is 18 amino acids. Trimming took off 0 bases at V and 1 base at J, with 16 bases between the two ends. The germline gives CDR1 LGHDT, CDR2 YNNKEL (reference sequence). CDR3 loop: CASSQDDAGQRSYNEQFF. In DNA form, the CDR3 reads TGTGCCAGCAGCCAAGATGACGCGGGACAGCGGTCCTACAATGAGCAGTTCTTC.

This chain joins TRBV4-1 and TRBJ2-2; TRBD2 matches at 7 bases. This CDR3 contains 16 residues. In germline, CDR1 is MGHRA, CDR2 YSYEKL. V shed 1 base, J shed 4 bases, and the junction held 6 bases outside the gene matches. CDR3 in amino acids: CASSQGQGRGTGELFF. CDR3 sequence (DNA): TGCGCCAGCAGCCAAGGTCAAGGGAGGGGCACCGGGGAGCTGTTTTTT.

The genes are TRBV7-7 and TRBJ2-3; TRBD2 matches 9 bases. Losses at the gene ends were 4 bases for V and 4 bases for J; bases not matched to a gene: 21. The CDR3 is 20 residues long. Germline V CDR1 and CDR2: SSHAT, FNYEAQ (reference sequence). CDR3 sequence: CASSSPGGSGRGRAPDTQYF. The CDR3 nucleotides read TGTGCCAGCAGCTCCCCGGGGGGTAGCGGGAGAGGAAGGGCCCCAGATACGCAGTATTTT.